The entry that follows covers one T cell receptor beta chain sequence. Its matching antigen is unknown. This sample stems from a study of graft-versus-host responses after intestinal transplantation. Broader study findings: Some patients had graft-donor T cell macrochimerism. In their allografts, the ratios of graft-versus-host to host-versus-graft T cell clones were high.

Clones were read by immunoSEQ multiplex PCR, and TCRdb kept only the in-frame ones, dropping some. The sample comprises about 64,000 clones, 85% to 95% of which are singletons, and about 1.7% rests with the top ten. The sample here was unstimulated CD8+ T cells sorted from spleen or lymph node cells, taken before transplant. The source of this sequence is a human donor who was the organ donor for an intestinal transplant.

The CDR3 region is CASSVGLAGYNEQFF. DNA of the CDR3: TGTGCCAGCAGCGTAGGCCTAGCGGGATACAATGAGCAGTTCTTC. This chain links TRBV9 with TRBJ2-1; TRBD2 matches at 9 bases. V dropped 0 bases and J dropped 4; count of bases not matched to a gene: 2. Per the germline V gene, CDR1 is SGDLS and CDR2 is YYNGEE. This CDR3 contains 15 residues.